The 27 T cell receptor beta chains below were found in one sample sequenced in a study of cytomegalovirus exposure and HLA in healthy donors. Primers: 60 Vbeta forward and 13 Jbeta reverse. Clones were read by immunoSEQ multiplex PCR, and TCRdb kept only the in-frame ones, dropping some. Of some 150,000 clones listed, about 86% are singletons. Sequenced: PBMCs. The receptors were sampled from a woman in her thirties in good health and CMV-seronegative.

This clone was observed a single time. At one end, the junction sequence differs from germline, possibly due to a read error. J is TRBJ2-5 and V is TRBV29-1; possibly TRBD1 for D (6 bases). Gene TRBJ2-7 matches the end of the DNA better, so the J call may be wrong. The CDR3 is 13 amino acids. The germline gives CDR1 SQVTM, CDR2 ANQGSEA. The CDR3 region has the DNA TGCAGCGTCGAAGGCCTGACAGGCTACGAGCAGTACTTC. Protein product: CSVEGLTGYEQYF.

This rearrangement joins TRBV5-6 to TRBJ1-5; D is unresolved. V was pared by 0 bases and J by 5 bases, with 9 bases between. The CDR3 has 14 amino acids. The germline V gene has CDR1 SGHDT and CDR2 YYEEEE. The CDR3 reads CASSLGAAYQPQHF. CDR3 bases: TGTGCCAGCAGCTTGGGTGCGGCGTATCAGCCCCAGCATTTT.

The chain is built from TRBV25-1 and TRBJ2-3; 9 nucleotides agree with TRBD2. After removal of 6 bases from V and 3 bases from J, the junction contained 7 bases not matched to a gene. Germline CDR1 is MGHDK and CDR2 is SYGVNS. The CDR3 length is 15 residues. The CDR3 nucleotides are TGTGCCAGCAGCCTTAGCGGGAGTAGAACAGATACGCAGTATTTT. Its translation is CASSLSGSRTDTQYF.

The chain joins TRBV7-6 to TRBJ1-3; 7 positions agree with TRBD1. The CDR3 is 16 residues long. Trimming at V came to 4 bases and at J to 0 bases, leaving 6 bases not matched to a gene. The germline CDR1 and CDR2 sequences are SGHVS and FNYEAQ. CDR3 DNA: TGTGCCAGCAGCTCCTGGGACAGCGTCTCTGGAAACACCATATATTTT. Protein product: CASSSWDSVSGNTIYF. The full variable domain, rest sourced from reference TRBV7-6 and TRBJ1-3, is GAGVSQSPRYKVTKRGQDVALRCDPISGHVSLYWYRQALGQGPEFLTYFNYEAQQDKSGLPNDRFSAERPEGSISTLTIQRTEQRDSAMYRCASSSWDSVSGNTIYFGEGSWLTVV.

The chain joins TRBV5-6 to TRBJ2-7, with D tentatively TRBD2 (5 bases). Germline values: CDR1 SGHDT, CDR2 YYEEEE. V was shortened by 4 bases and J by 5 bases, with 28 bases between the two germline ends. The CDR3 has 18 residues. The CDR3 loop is CASSPTPGLRGPSHEQYF. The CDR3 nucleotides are TGTGCCAGCAGCCCGACCCCAGGACTTCGCGGACCTTCGCACGAGCAGTACTTC.

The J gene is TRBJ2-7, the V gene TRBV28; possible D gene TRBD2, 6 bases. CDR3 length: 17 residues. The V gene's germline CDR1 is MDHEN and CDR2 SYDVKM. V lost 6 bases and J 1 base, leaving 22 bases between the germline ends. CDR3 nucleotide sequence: TGTGCCAGCAGGCGCCCCATTGGGCGGGGTGGATCCTACGAGCAGTACTTC. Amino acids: CASRRPIGRGGSYEQYF.

The CDR3 region has the DNA TGTGCCAGCAGCTTGGTGGCAGGGTCCGACTATGGCTACACCTTC. Its translation is CASSLVAGSDYGYTF. The chain is built from TRBV5-5 and TRBJ1-2; D perhaps matches TRBD1 (5 bases). The CDR3 extends over 15 amino acids. V was trimmed by 0 bases and J by 3 bases, leaving 12 bases between them. The germline V gene has CDR1 SGHKS and CDR2 YYEKEE (reference sequence).

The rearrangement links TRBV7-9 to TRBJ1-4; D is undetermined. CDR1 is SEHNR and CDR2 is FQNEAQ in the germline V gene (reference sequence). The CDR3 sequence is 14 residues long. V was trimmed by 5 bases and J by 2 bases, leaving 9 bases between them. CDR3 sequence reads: CASSAMETNEKLFF. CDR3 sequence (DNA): TGTGCCAGCAGCGCCATGGAGACTAATGAAAAACTGTTTTTT. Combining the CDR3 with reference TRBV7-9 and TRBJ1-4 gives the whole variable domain DTGVSQNPRHKITKRGQNVTFRCDPISEHNRLYWYRQTLGQGPEFLTYFQNEAQLEKSRLLSDRFSAERPKGSFSTLEIQRTEQGDSAMYLCASSAMETNEKLFFGSGTQLSVL.

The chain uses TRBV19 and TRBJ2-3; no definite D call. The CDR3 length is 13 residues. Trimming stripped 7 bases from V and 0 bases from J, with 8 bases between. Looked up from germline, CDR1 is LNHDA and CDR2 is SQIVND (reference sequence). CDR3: CASMGRSTDTQYF. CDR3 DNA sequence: TGTGCCAGTATGGGCCGGAGCACAGATACGCAGTATTTT.

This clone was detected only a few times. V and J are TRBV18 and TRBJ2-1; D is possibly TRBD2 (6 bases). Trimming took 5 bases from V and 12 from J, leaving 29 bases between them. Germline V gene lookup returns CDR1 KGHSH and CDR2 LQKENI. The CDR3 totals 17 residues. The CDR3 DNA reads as TGTGCCAGCTCAGACTCCACCAGAGGGGCGCGGCGGGGAGGGCAGTTCTTC. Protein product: CASSDSTRGARRGGQFF.

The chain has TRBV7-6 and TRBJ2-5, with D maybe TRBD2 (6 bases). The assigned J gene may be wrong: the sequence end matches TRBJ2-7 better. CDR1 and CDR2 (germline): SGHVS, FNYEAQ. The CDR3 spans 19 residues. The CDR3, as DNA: TGTGCCAGCAGCTTAGTACCGGGACTGACCCTACACGGGCCCTACGAGCAGTACTTC. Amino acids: CASSLVPGLTLHGPYEQYF.

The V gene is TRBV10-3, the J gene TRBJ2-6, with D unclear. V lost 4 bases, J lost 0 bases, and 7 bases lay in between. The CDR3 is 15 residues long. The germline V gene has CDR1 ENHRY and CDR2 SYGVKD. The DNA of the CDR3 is TGTGCCATCAGTGGGCAGATCTCTGGGGCCAACGTCCTGACTTTC. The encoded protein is CAISGQISGANVLTF.

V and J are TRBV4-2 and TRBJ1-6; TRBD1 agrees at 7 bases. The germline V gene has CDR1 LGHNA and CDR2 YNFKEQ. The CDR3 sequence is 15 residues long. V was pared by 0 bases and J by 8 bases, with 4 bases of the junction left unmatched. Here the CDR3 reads CASSQEWDSYSPLHF. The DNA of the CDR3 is TGTGCCAGCAGCCAAGAGTGGGACAGCTATTCACCCCTCCACTTT.

The CDR3 reads CASSPGQGHEQYF. The CDR3 DNA reads as TGTGCCAGCAGCCCGGGACAGGGGCACGAGCAGTACTTC. The chain combines TRBV6-6 with TRBJ2-7, with 10 bases lining up with TRBD1. Trimming took 6 bases from V and 5 from J; bases not matched to a gene: 4. CDR1 and CDR2 (germline): MNHNY, SVGAGI (reference sequence). The CDR3 runs 13 residues.

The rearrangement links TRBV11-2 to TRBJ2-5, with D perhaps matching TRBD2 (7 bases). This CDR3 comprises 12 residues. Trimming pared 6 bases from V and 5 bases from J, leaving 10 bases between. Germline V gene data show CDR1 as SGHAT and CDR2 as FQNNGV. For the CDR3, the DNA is TGTGCCAGCAGGGGGGGGCGGGAGACCCAGTACTTC. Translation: CASRGGRETQYF.

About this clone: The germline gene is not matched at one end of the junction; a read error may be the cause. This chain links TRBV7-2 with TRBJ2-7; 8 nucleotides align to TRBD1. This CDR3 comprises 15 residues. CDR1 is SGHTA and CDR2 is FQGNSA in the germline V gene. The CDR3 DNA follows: TGTGCCAGCAGCCCAGGGGGCTACAGGTCCTCCGAGCAGTACTTC. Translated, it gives CASSPGGYRSSEQYF.

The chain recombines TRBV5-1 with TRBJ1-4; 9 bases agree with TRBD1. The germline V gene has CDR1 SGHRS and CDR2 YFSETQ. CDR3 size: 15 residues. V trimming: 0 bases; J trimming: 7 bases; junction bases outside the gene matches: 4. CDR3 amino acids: CASSLAGQGGEKLFF. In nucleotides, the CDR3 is TGCGCCAGCAGCTTGGCGGGACAGGGAGGTGAAAAACTGTTTTTT. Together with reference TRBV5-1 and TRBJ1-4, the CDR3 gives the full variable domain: KAGVTQTPRYLIKTRGQQVTLSCSPISGHRSVSWYQQTPGQGLQFLFEYFSETQRNKGNFPGRFSGRQFSNSRSEMNVSTLELGDSALYLCASSLAGQGGEKLFFGSGTQLSVL.

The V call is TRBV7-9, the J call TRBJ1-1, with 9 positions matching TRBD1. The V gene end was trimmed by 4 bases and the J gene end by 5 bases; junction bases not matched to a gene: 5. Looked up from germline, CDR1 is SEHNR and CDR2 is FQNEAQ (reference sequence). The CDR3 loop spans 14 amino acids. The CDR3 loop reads CASSSGQGSTEAFF. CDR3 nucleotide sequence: TGTGCCAGCAGCTCGGGACAGGGATCTACTGAAGCTTTCTTT.

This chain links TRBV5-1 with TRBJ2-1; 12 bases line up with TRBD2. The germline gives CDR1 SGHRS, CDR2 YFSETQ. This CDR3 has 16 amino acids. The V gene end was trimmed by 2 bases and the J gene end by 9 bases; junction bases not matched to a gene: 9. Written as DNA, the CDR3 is TGCGCCAGCAGCTTAACTCTAGCGGGGGGGCCTGGTGAGCAGTTCTTC. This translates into CASSLTLAGGPGEQFF.

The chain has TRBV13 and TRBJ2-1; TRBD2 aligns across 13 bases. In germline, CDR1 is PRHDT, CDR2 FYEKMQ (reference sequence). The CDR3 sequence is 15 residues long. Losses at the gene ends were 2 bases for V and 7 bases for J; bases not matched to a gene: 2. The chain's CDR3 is CASSLRLAGGNEQFF. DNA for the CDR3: TGTGCCAGCAGCTTAAGACTAGCGGGGGGTAATGAGCAGTTCTTC.

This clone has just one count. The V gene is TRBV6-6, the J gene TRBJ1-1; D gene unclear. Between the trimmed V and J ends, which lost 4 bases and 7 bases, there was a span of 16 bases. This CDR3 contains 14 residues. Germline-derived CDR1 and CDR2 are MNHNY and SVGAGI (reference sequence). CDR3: CASSSAGLGGEAFF. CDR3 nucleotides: TGTGCCAGCAGTTCGGCGGGGTTAGGTGGTGAAGCTTTCTTT.

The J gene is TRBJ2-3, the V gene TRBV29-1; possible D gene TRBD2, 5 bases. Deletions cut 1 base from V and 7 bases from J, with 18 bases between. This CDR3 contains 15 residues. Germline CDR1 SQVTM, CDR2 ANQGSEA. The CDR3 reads CSVEGLLVRGHTQYF. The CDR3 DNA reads TGCAGCGTTGAAGGCTTACTAGTTCGTGGACATACGCAGTATTTT.

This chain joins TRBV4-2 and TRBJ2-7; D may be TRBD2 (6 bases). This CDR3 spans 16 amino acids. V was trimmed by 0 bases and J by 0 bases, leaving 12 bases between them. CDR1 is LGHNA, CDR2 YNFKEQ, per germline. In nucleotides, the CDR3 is TGTGCCAGCAGCCAAGAAAATAGCGGAGCCTCCTACGAGCAGTACTTC. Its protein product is CASSQENSGASYEQYF.

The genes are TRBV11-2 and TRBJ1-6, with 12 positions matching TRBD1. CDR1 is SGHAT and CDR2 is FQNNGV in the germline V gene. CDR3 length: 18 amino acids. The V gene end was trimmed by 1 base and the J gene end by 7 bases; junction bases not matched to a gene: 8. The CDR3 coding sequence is TGTGCCAGCAGCTTAGCCGGGTTTGGGACAGGGGGCAATTCACCCCTCCACTTT. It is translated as CASSLAGFGTGGNSPLHF.

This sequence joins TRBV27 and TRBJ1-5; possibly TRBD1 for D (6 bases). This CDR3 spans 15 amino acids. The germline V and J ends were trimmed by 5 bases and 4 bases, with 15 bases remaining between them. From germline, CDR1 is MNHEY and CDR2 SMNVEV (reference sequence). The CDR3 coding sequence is TGTGCCAGCAGTCGGGGGGCAGGGCCGAATCAGCCCCAGCATTTT. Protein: CASSRGAGPNQPQHF.

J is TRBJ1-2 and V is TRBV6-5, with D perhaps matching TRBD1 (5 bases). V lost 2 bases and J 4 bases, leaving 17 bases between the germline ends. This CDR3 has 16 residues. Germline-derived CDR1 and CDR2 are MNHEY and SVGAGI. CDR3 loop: CASSYQSQVMTYGYTF. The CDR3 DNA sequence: TGTGCCAGCAGTTACCAATCACAGGTTATGACCTATGGCTACACCTTC.

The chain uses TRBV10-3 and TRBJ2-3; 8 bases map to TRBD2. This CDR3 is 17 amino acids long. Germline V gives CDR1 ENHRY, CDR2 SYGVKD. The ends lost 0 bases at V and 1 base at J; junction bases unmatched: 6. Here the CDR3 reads CAISESYSGAGTDTQYF. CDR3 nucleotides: TGTGCCATCAGTGAGTCATATAGCGGGGCTGGCACAGATACGCAGTATTTT.